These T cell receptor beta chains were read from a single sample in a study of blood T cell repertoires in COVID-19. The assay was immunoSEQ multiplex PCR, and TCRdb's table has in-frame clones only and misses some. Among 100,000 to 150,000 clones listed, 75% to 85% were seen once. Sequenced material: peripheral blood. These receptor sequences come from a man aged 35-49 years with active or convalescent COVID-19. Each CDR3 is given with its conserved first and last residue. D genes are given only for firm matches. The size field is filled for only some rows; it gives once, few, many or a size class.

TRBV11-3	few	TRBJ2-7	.	TGTGCCAGCAGCTTAGATGGGGGGAATCAGCTCTCCGAGCAGTACTTC	CASSLDGGNQLSEQYF
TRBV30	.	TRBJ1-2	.	TGTGCCTGGAGTTCCCCCAAGGGGGGGTATGGCTACACCTTC	CAWSSPKGGYGYTF
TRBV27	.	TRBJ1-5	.	TGTGCCAGCAGTTTCCATCAAAGCAATCAGCCCCAGCATTTT	CASSFHQSNQPQHF
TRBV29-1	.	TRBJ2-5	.	TGCAGCGTTGGGGAAAGAGTGGACAGGACCCAGTACTTC	CSVGERVDRTQYF
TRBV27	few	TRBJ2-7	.	TGTGCCAGCAGTCTGCCAGGAGACAGCTACGAGCAGTACTTC	CASSLPGDSYEQYF
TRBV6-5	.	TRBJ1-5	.	TGTGCCAGCAGTCAAACAGGGATTAGCAATCAGCCCCAGCATTTT	CASSQTGISNQPQHF
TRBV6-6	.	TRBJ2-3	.	TGTGCCAGTCTACGAGGTGGTCAGGGACAAGATACGCAGTATTTT	CASLRGGQGQDTQYF
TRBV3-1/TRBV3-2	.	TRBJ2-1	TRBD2	TGTGCCAGCAGCCAAGATAGGACTAGCGGGCAGTTCTTC	CASSQDRTSGQFF
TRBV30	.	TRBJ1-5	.	TGTGCCTGGATTCCCAGTCAGCCCCAGCATTTT	CAWIPSQPQHF
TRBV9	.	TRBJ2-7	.	TGTGCCAGCAGCGTGGACTTATCGAACTACTACGAGCAGTACTTC	CASSVDLSNYYEQYF
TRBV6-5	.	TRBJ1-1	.	TGTGCCAGCAGGGCCGGAGTAGAGGCTTTCTTT	CASRAGVEAFF
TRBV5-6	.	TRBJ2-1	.	TGTGCCAGCAGCTTGGGACTGTACAATGAGCAGTTCTTC	CASSLGLYNEQFF
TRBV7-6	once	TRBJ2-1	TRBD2	TGTGCCAGCAGCTTATTCGGTAGCGGGGTAGTTATTGAGCAGTTCTTC	CASSLFGSGVVIEQFF
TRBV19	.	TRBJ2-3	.	TGTGCCAGTAATAAGGGGTTGGATACGCAGTATTTT	CASNKGLDTQYF
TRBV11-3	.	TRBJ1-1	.	TGTGCCAGCAGCTTAGTAAGGGGGAACACTGAAGCTTTCTTT	CASSLVRGNTEAFF
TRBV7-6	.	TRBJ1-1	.	TGTGCCAGCAGCTTAACGAGGAACACTGAAGCTTTCTTT	CASSLTRNTEAFF
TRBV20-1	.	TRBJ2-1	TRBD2	TGCAGTGCTAGTCCCGGGGGGGAGTCCTACAATGAGCAGTTCTTC	CSASPGGESYNEQFF
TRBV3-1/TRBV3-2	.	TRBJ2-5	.	TGTGCCAGCAGCCTGCGAGGGTGGGAGACCCAGTACTTC	CASSLRGWETQYF
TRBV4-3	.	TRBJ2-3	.	TGCGCCAGCAGCCAAGATCTGGGGCCTCCGGCAGATACGCAGTATTTT	CASSQDLGPPADTQYF
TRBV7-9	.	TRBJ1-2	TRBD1	TGTGCCAGCAGCTTAGTCGACAGGGACTATGGCTACACCTTC	CASSLVDRDYGYTF
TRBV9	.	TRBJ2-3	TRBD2	TGTGCCAGCAGCCCGCGGACTAGCGGGGGGGGTGCGCAGTATTTT	CASSPRTSGGGAQYF
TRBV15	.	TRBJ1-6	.	TGTGCCACCAGCAGTCTCTATTCACCCCTCCACTTT	CATSSLYSPLHF
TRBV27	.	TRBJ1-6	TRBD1	TGTGCCAGCAGTTCAATCCTTGGGACAGTGAATTCACCCCTCCACTTT	CASSSILGTVNSPLHF
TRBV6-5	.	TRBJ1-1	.	TGTGCCAGCAGTCCTAATCGAGTTAACACTGAAGCTTTCTTT	CASSPNRVNTEAFF